This T cell receptor (beta chain) is drawn from a study of vaccination effects on CD4 cells after COVID-19. Findings of the study overall: The study dataset contains few convalescent patients and includes no early post-infection timepoints.

Germline lookup yields CDR1 KGHDR and CDR2 SFDVKD. This CDR3 is 14 amino acids long. V lost 4 bases and J lost 6; bases outside the gene matches: 2. About this clone itself: Its antigen is currently unknown.

Sequencing was preceded by expansion of antigen-specific CD4+ T cells with viral peptide pools in the ViraFEST assay. Cells that had been cultured for about 10 days were the source of isolated CD4+ T cells. Cultures of around 2.2 million PBMC per well contained around 10 IU/ml IL-2 plus 10 ug/ml peptides. Measured with immunoSEQ multiplex PCR; TCRdb has only the in-frame clones, and not every one. The profile shows roughly 20,000 clones, approximately 70% of them singletons. This clonotype originated in a human donor who received a COVID-19 vaccine. The chain is built from TRBV24-1 and TRBJ1-5, with 10 bases that match TRBD1. This material consisted of CD4+ T cells from PBMCs cultured with HCoV-229E spike peptides, taken before COVID-19 vaccination. The CDR3: CATSETGGTQPQHF. CDR3 coding DNA: TGTGCCACCAGTGAGACAGGGGGCACTCAGCCCCAGCATTTT.